These 6 T cell receptor beta chains share one sample of origin, sequenced in a study of tumor and adjacent non-tumor tissue in lung cancer (dated by TCRdb to the late 2010s). RNA was extracted from bulk unsorted tissue and checked for quality with a NanoDrop ND-1000 and an Agilent 2100. The method was multiplex PCR. The sequencer was an Illumina HiSeq 2500. TCRbeta libraries were constructed through three rounds of nested PCR with primers (Table S4) according to protocols adapted from ARM-PCR. TCRdb ran its own pipeline on the public reads, namely fastp trimming at Q25 and MiXCR clone calling, and kept in-frame beta chains. Rows merge per CDR3 protein into single entries with the most common DNA and genes. This sample gives roughly 120,000 distinct CDR3 sequences in total; roughly 84% of them show up just once. Jointly, the top ten make up around 21% of the sample. The sample comprised lung tumor tissue. These receptor sequences come from a man between 65 and 85 years old with non-small cell lung cancer.

With regard to this clonotype: One end of the junction is discordant with germline, which a read error may explain. The chain combines TRBV11-2 with TRBJ1-1; no firm D call. CDR1 and CDR2 (germline): SGHAT, FQNNGV. The CDR3 length is 14 residues. The DNA for the CDR3 is TGTACCAGCAGCTTCGGCGGGTGCCGGACTGAAGCGTTCTTT. This encodes CTSSFGGCRTEAFF.

The J gene is TRBJ1-1, the V gene TRBV5-1; TRBD1 is a possible D gene (6 bases). V was trimmed by 5 bases and J by 4 bases, leaving 12 bases between them. Germline V gives CDR1 SGHRS, CDR2 YFSETQ. CDR3 length equals 13 residues. The CDR3 loop is CASRYPGVTEAFF. The CDR3 DNA reads TGCGCCAGCAGGTATCCAGGGGTCACTGAAGCTTTCTTT. The whole variable domain, remainder taken from reference TRBV5-1 and TRBJ1-1, is KAGVTQTPRYLIKTRGQQVTLSCSPISGHRSVSWYQQTPGQGLQFLFEYFSETQRNKGNFPGRFSGRQFSNSRSEMNVSTLELGDSALYLCASRYPGVTEAFFGQGTRLTVV.

On this clonotype itself: Germline is not matched at one junction end, which may reflect a read error. This rearrangement joins TRBV29-1 to TRBJ1-1, with D perhaps matching TRBD1 (6 bases). The germline V gene has CDR1 SQVTM and CDR2 ANQGSEA. This CDR3 has 14 residues. The CDR3 here is CCVFAQGTITEAFF. As DNA, the CDR3 is TGCTGCGTCTTCGCACAGGGAACTATAACTGAAGCTTTCTTT.

For this clonotype: A read error may explain this, as a much larger clone is one base away. The V gene is TRBV6-5, the J gene TRBJ2-5, with 10 bases aligning to TRBD2. Trimming removed 6 bases from V and 9 bases from J; junction bases left unmatched: 10. The CDR3 runs to 14 residues. CDR1 is MNHEY, CDR2 SVGAGI, per germline. CDR3 nucleotide sequence: TGTGCCAGCAGGCCTACTAGCGGGAACTGGTCCCAGTACTTC. Residues: CASRPTSGNWSQYF.

Many counts were recorded for this clonotype. The chain is built from TRBV28 and TRBJ2-3, with D possibly TRBD2 on 5 matching bases. The CDR3 totals 13 residues. Trimming removed 3 bases at V and 8 bases at J, with 12 bases between. The germline gives CDR1 MDHEN, CDR2 SYDVKM. As DNA, the CDR3 is TGTGCCAGCAGTTTGAGGGAATGGGGTACGCAGTATTTT. Its protein is CASSLREWGTQYF.

DNA for the CDR3: TGCGCCAGCAGCCAGGACAGTATGAGCACTGAAGCTTTCTTT. It is translated as CASSQDSMSTEAFF. The chain couples TRBV4-1 to TRBJ1-1; D possibly corresponds to TRBD1 (6 bases). CDR1 and CDR2 (germline): MGHRA, YSYEKL. V shed 3 bases and J shed 4 bases, with 12 bases lying between them. This CDR3 has 14 residues.